This T cell receptor beta chain comes out of a study of spatial heterogeneity in lung cancer (dated by TCRdb to between 2017 and 2020). Context from the whole study: Samples were obtained from fewer than 80 patients with early-stage, untreated non-small cell lung cancer from the lung TRACERx cohort. In non-small cell lung cancer, the study quantitatively compared TCR alpha and beta repertoires across several tumor regions, matched nontumor lung, and blood. Follow-up PBMC samples were sequenced whenever the samples were available, and the median time to follow-up was about 22 months after resection. In the raw uncorrected reads, each unique combination of TCR and UMI appeared on average more than ten times. The study linked features of the TCR repertoire to counts of nonsynonymous mutations, which were determined by whole-exome sequencing of tumor tissue. Beta-chain transcripts were consistently detected in greater numbers than alpha-chain transcripts, which likely reflects a higher abundance of beta-chain transcripts. Both alpha and beta chains were TCR-sequenced in about 240 tumor regions, 64 matched nontumor lung samples and roughly 50 PBMC samples obtained at surgery. Paper-wide results and their limitations: Additional single-cell paired TCR alpha and beta sequencing was considered necessary to confirm, at a functional level, the hypothesis that regional TCRs recognize regional mutations. Ubiquitous expanded tumor TCRs were detected in blood more often at tumor resection than at routine follow-up. Only 14 patients were included in comparisons of baseline and follow-up blood repertoires.

The sample's time point label is to be understood as: blood at routine non-recurrence follow-up after resection. TCR sequencing used whole RNA extracted from tumor and nontumor lung tissue, or from cryopreserved PBMC samples, without cell sorting. Only patients for whom sufficient RNA was available from at least two tumor regions were selected for TCR sequencing. CDR1 and CDR2 are read off the germline V gene (reference sequence) as LNHNV and YYDKDF. The CDR3 measures 16 amino acids from cysteine to phenylalanine. Of the read, only the CDR3 DNA is kept; its 48 bases are in frame from base 1. Trimming takes 0 bases from V and 4 bases from J, and the germline ends sit 12 bases apart. Receptor libraries were prepared by 5' RACE. Reads for this sample came from a NextSeq 500. In the TCR library protocol, a unique molecular identifier was attached to each TCR cDNA molecule so that PCR and sequencing errors could be corrected. In the original analysis: TCR identification, UMI-based error correction and CDR3 extraction were performed with Decombinator tools. Expanded TCRs were defined as those above a frequency of 2 per 1,000, corresponding to the top 1% of the tumor frequency distribution. Rényi diversity was computed with the R vegan package after subsampling each repertoire 100 times to 5,000 TCRs. CDR3 similarity networks were built from amino acid triplet string-kernel similarity, connecting CDR3s with pairwise similarity above 0.82. Starting from the raw public reads, TCRdb applied fastp trimming at Q25, assembled clones with MiXCR and retained in-frame beta chains. Entries that share a CDR3 protein sequence are merged under the most common genes and DNA. TCRdb assigned the V and J calls; the authors' analysis was not used. The sample table shows some 120,000 distinct CDR3 sequences, and more than 10% are seen once. Of the sample, 15% to 20% is held by the ten largest clones.

About this clonotype itself: Which antigen it targets is not known. Base qualities are not recorded, but no much larger clone differs from it by a single base.

This TCR was recovered from a male donor with early-stage non-small cell lung cancer. The sequencing here drew on PBMCs, taken at follow-up. The chain couples TRBV15 to TRBJ2-2; there is no confident call for the D gene. The bases are TGTGCCACCAGCAGAGATCGCAACTTCCTCACCGGGGAGCTGTTTTTT. Its protein reads: CATSRDRNFLTGELFF. The CDR3 plus the reference TRBV15 and TRBJ2-2 genes for the other parts give the full variable domain: DAMVIQNPRYQVTQFGKPVTLSCSQTLNHNVMYWYQQKSSQAPKLLFHYYDKDFNNEADTPDNFQSRRPNTSFCFLDIRSPGLGDTAMYLCATSRDRNFLTGELFFGEGSRLTVL.